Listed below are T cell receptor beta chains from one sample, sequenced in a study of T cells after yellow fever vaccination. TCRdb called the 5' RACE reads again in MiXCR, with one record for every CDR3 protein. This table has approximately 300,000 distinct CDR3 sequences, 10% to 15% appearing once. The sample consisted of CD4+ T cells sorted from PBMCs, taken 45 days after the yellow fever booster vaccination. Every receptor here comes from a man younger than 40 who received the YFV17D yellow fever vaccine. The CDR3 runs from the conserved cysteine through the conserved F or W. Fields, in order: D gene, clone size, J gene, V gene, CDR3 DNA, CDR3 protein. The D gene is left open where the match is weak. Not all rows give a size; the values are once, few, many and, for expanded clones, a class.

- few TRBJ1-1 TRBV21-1 TGTGCCAGCAGCAATCACGGACAGGGGCGAATGGCTGAAGCTTTCTTT CASSNHGQGRMAEAFF
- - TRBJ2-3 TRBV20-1 TGCAGTGCTAGAAAGGAGAAGGGGCCAGATACGCAGTATTTT CSARKEKGPDTQYF
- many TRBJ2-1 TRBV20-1 TGCAGTGCTAGACCTGACGATTACAATGAGCAGTTCTTC CSARPDDYNEQFF
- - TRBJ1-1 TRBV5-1 TGCGCCAGCAGCCCGGACACGGGAAGGAACACTGAAGCTTTCTTT CASSPDTGRNTEAFF
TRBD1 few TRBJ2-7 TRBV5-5 TGTGCCAGCAGCTTGGCCCCCGGGGCAGGGGGCTACGAGCAGTACTTC CASSLAPGAGGYEQYF
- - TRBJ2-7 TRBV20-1 TGCAGTGCTGGTAAGGTCGGCTACGAGCAGTACTTC CSAGKVGYEQYF
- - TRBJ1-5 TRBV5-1 TGCGCCAGCAGCTTGTCGTCAGATCAGCCCCAGCATTTT CASSLSSDQPQHF
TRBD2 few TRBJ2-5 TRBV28 TGTGCCAGCAGTCCTCCTCAGCGGGGGCGCGAGACCCAGTACTTC CASSPPQRGRETQYF
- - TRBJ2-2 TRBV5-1 TGCGCCAGCACCTCCCAAGACACCGGGGAGCTGTTTTTT CASTSQDTGELFF
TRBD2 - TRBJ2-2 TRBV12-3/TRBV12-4 TGTGCCAGCACAGGACTAGCGGGTGCTGTCGGGGAGCTGTTTTTT CASTGLAGAVGELFF
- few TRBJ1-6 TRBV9 TGTGCCAGCAGCGTGGAGAGCTCCTATAATTCACCCCTCCACTTT CASSVESSYNSPLHF
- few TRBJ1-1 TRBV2 TGTGCCAGCAGTGATCGATGGCAGGGGACTGAAGCTTTCTTT CASSDRWQGTEAFF
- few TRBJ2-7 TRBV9 TGTGCCAGCAGCCCTGCGTTATCTCGCTACGAGCAGTACTTC CASSPALSRYEQYF
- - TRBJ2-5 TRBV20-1 TGCAGTGCTAGAAGGCCAGCCCCAATAGAGACCCAGTACTTC CSARRPAPIETQYF
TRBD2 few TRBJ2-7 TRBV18 TGTGCCAGCTCACGGCGGGAGGGCCTGTACGAGCAGTACTTC CASSRREGLYEQYF
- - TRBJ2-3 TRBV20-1 TGCAGTGCTAGTGCCAGCGGGGATACGCAGTATTTT CSASASGDTQYF
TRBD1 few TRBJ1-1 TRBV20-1 TGCAGTGCTACCGACGGACAGGGGGCCACTGAAGCTTTCTTT CSATDGQGATEAFF
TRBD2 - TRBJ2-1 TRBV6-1 TGTGCCAGCAGCCTAGCGGGAGTTTTCCACAATGAGCAGTTCTTC CASSLAGVFHNEQFF
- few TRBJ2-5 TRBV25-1 TGTGCCAGCGCGGGACATGGAGAGACCCAGTACTTC CASAGHGETQYF
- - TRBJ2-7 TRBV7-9 TGTGCCAGCAGCCCCCTGACCCACATGTACGAGCAGTACTTC CASSPLTHMYEQYF
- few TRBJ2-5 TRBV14 TGTGCCAGCAGCCAAGTTCGTGGGACCCAGTACTTC CASSQVRGTQYF
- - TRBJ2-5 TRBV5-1 TGCGCCAGCAGCTTGGGTATTGAGACTATCCAAGAGACCCAGTACTTC CASSLGIETIQETQYF
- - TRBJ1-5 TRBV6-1 TGTGCCAGCACCGGCGAGACCACAGTAGAGCCCCAGCATTTT CASTGETTVEPQHF
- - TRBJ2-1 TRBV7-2 TGTGCCAGCAGCCGACTCCTAGGGGGTCGGACTTGGAATGAGCAGTTCTTC CASSRLLGGRTWNEQFF
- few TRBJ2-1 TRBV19 TGTGCCAGTAGTATCACCGGGACACTGTACAATGAGCAGTTCTTC CASSITGTLYNEQFF
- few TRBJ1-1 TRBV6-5 TGTGCCAGCAGTTACTCGATCCGGGGGCGGAACACTGAAGCTTTCTTT CASSYSIRGRNTEAFF
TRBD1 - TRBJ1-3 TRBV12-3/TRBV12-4 TGTGCCAGCAGTTTAAATTCGGCAGGGGGCTCTGGAAACACCATATATTTT CASSLNSAGGSGNTIYF
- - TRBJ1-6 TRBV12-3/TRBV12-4 TGTGCCAGCAGTCCGGGGCTTTCACCCCTCCACTTT CASSPGLSPLHF
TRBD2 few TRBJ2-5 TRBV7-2 TGTGCCAGCAGCTTTGGGGTAGCGGGATTCGAGACCCAGTACTTC CASSFGVAGFETQYF
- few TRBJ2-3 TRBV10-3 TGTGCCATCGGCAGTGATACGCAGTATTTT CAIGSDTQYF
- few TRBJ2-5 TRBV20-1 TGCAGTGCTAGGGCTGGAGAGACCCAGTACTTC CSARAGETQYF
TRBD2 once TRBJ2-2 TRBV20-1 TGCAGTGCAGCGGGACTAGCGGGAGGGACCGCGGGGGGCACCGGGGAGCTGTTTTTT CSAAGLAGGTAGGTGELFF
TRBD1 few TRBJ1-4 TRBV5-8 TGTGCCAGCAGCACCGGGACAGGGTATGAAAAACTGTTTTTT CASSTGTGYEKLFF
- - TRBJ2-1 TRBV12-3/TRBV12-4 TGTGCCAGCAGTACACTTAGGTCCTACAATGAGCAGTTCTTC CASSTLRSYNEQFF
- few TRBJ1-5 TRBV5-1 TGCGCCAGCAGCTTGGATGGGTTGAATAGCAATCAGCCCCAGCATTTT CASSLDGLNSNQPQHF
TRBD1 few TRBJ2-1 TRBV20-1 TGCAGCGCGCCACGCAGGGGGCTGAGCTCCTACAATGAGCAGTTCTTC CSAPRRGLSSYNEQFF
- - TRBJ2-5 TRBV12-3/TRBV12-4 TGTGCCAGCAGTGCGTCCAGGGTTGGAGGATGGGAGACCCAGTACTTC CASSASRVGGWETQYF
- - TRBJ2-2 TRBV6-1 TGTGCCAGCAGGACAGGAGTTCCGAACACCGGGGAGCTGTTTTTT CASRTGVPNTGELFF
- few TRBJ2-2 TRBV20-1 TGCAGTGCTAGAGATTTGCGGTACACCGGGGAGCTGTTTTTT CSARDLRYTGELFF
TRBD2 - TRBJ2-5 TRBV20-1 TGCAGTGCTAGAGATCCCATAGCGGGAGGGGTGGGGGAGACCCAGTACTTC CSARDPIAGGVGETQYF
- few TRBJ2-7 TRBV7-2 TGTGCCAGCAGTTCCGGACGGAGTTCATACGAGCAGTACTTC CASSSGRSSYEQYF
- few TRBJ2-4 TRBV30 TGTGCCGTTGACAGATGGGGGAACATTCAGTACTTC CAVDRWGNIQYF
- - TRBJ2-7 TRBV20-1 TGCAGTGCTTCTTACGGGTTAGCCTACGAGCAGTACTTC CSASYGLAYEQYF
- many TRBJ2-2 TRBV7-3 TGTGCCAGCAGCCAAGCGGTGACCGGGGAGCTGTTTTTT CASSQAVTGELFF
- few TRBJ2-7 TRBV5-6 TGTGCCAGCAGCTTCCCCGGTGGGTGGGAGCAGTACTTC CASSFPGGWEQYF
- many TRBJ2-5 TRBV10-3 TGTGCCATCAGTGAGTCGAACGAGGGGGAGACCCAGTACTTC CAISESNEGETQYF
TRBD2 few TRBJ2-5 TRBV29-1 TGCAGCGTTGGGCCGGGAGGACAAGAGACCCAGTACTTC CSVGPGGQETQYF
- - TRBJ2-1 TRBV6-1 TGTGCCAGCAGTGAAGTCACTGTTCGAAGGCAGTTCTTC CASSEVTVRRQFF